A selection of T cell receptor beta chains follows, all from one sample in a study of T cells after yellow fever vaccination. MiXCR, applied by TCRdb to the 5' RACE reads, yields one record per CDR3 protein. The sample has about 350,000 distinct CDR3 sequences, roughly 12% seen once. Specimen: PBMCs, collected on the day of the first yellow fever vaccination. The receptors were sampled from a man between 18 and 35 years old who received the YFV17D yellow fever vaccine. Each CDR3 is given with its conserved first and last residue. Each record gives: V gene, D gene, clone size, J gene, CDR3 protein, CDR3 DNA. A D gene is named only where the DNA matches it firmly. Rows give clone size only sometimes, using once, few, many, or a class for an expanded clone.

v_call: TRBV27
d_call: NA
clone_size: few
j_call: TRBJ2-3
cdr3_aa: CASSLLTAAPGFSDTQYF
cdr3_nt: TGTGCCAGCAGTCTCTTGACCGCGGCCCCAGGCTTCTCAGATACGCAGTATTTT

v_call: TRBV7-8
d_call: NA
clone_size: NA
j_call: TRBJ2-5
cdr3_aa: CASSLDGTRSQYF
cdr3_nt: TGTGCCAGCAGCTTGGACGGAACAAGGTCCCAGTACTTC

v_call: TRBV4-1
d_call: NA
clone_size: few
j_call: TRBJ1-2
cdr3_aa: CASSREPGLRAYGYTF
cdr3_nt: TGCGCCAGCAGCCGAGAGCCCGGACTGCGGGCCTATGGCTACACCTTC

v_call: TRBV29-1
d_call: NA
clone_size: NA
j_call: TRBJ2-2
cdr3_aa: CSATAGRSNTGELFF
cdr3_nt: TGCAGCGCCACGGCAGGAAGATCGAACACCGGGGAGCTGTTTTTT

v_call: TRBV11-1
d_call: NA
clone_size: NA
j_call: TRBJ2-7
cdr3_aa: CASSSRGSGRGSSYEQYF
cdr3_nt: TGTGCCAGCAGCTCTCGAGGGTCTGGACGGGGGAGCTCCTACGAGCAGTACTTC

v_call: TRBV9
d_call: TRBD1
clone_size: NA
j_call: TRBJ2-7
cdr3_aa: CASSAGTDSYEQYF
cdr3_nt: TGTGCCAGCAGCGCCGGGACAGACTCCTACGAGCAGTACTTC

v_call: TRBV5-1
d_call: TRBD1
clone_size: NA
j_call: TRBJ2-2
cdr3_aa: CASSPGTGINTGELFF
cdr3_nt: TGCGCCAGCAGTCCCGGGACAGGGATAAACACCGGGGAGCTGTTTTTT

v_call: TRBV18
d_call: NA
clone_size: NA
j_call: TRBJ2-3
cdr3_aa: CASSPPPGGEVLDTQYF
cdr3_nt: TGTGCCAGCTCACCTCCGCCCGGCGGGGAGGTGCTAGATACGCAGTATTTT

v_call: TRBV29-1
d_call: NA
clone_size: few
j_call: TRBJ2-2
cdr3_aa: CSVYDRSNTGELFF
cdr3_nt: TGCAGCGTATATGACAGATCGAACACCGGGGAGCTGTTTTTT

v_call: TRBV9
d_call: TRBD1
clone_size: NA
j_call: TRBJ1-1
cdr3_aa: CASRDLQGMNTEAFF
cdr3_nt: TGTGCCAGCAGGGACCTACAGGGGATGAACACTGAAGCTTTCTTT